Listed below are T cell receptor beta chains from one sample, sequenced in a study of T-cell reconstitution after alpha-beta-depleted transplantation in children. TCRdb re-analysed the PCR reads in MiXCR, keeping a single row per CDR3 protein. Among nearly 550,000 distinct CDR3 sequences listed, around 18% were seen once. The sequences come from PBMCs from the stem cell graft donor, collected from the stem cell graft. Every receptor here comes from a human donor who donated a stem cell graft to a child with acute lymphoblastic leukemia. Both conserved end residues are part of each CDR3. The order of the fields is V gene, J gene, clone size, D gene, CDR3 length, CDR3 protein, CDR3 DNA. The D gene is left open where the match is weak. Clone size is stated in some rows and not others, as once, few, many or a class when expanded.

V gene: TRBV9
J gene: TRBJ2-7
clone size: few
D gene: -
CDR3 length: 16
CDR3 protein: CASSPRSEGRGYEQYF
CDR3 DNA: TGTGCCAGCAGCCCCCGATCGGAGGGGAGGGGGTACGAGCAGTACTTC

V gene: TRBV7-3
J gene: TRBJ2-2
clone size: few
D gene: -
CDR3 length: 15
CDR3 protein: CASSLTGDETGELFF
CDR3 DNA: TGTGCCAGCAGCTTAACGGGTGACGAAACCGGGGAGCTGTTTTTT

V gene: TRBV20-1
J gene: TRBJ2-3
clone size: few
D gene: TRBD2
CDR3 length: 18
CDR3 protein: CSAREGTSPGGRTDTQYF
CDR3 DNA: TGCAGTGCTAGAGAGGGGACTAGTCCGGGAGGGCGTACAGATACGCAGTATTTT

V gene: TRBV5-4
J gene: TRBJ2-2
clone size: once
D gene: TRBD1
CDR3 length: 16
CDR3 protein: CASSSMDRGNTGELFF
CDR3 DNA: TGTGCCAGCAGCTCTATGGACAGGGGGAACACCGGGGAGCTGTTTTTT

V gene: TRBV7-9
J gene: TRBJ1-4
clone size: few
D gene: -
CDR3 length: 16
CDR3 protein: CASSSPKGPTNEKLFF
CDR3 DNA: TGTGCCAGCAGCTCGCCTAAGGGACCAACTAATGAAAAACTGTTTTTT

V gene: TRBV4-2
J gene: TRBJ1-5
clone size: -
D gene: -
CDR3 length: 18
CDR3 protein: CASSQDPAGSYSNQPQHF
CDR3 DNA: TGTGCCAGCAGCCAAGACCCCGCAGGAAGTTATAGCAATCAGCCCCAGCATTTT

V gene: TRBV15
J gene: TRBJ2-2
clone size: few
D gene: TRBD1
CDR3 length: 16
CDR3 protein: CATSRGRQGATGELFF
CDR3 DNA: TGTGCCACCAGCAGGGGACGACAGGGGGCCACCGGGGAGCTGTTTTTT

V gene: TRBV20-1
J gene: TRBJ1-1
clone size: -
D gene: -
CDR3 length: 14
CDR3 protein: CSASLAGLNTEAFF
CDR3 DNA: TGCAGTGCTAGTCTAGCTGGACTGAACACTGAAGCTTTCTTT

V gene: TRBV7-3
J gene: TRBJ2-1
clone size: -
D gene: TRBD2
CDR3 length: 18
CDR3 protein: CASSLVWTSGRENNEQFF
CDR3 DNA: TGTGCCAGCAGCTTAGTCTGGACTAGCGGGAGAGAGAACAATGAGCAGTTCTTC

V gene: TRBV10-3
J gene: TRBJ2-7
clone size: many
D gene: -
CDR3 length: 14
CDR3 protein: CAISDGGSAYEQYF
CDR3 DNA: TGTGCCATCAGTGATGGGGGCAGCGCCTACGAGCAGTACTTC

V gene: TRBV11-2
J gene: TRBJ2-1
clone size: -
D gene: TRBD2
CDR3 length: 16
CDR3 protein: CASSLGSRLAGNEQFF
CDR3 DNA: TGTGCCAGCAGCTTAGGCTCGAGACTAGCGGGAAATGAGCAGTTCTTC

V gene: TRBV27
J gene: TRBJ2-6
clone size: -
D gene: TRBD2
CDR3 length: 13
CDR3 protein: CASWGGGANVLTF
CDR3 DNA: TGTGCCAGCTGGGGGGGGGGAGCCAACGTCCTGACTTTC

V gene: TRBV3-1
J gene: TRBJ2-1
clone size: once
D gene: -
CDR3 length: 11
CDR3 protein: CASKRQVGQFF
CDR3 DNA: TGTGCCAGCAAGCGACAAGTTGGGCAGTTCTTC

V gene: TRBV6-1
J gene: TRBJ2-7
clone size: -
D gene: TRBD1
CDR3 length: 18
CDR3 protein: CASTQTGGRGGPSYEQYF
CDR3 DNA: TGTGCCAGCACTCAGACAGGGGGCAGGGGCGGGCCGTCCTACGAGCAGTACTTC

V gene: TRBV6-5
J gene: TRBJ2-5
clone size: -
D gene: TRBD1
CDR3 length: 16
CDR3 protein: CASSFWDRIIQETQYF
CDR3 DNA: TGTGCCAGCAGTTTTTGGGACAGGATAATCCAAGAGACCCAGTACTTC

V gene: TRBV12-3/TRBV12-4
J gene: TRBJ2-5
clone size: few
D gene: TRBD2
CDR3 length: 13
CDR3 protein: CASTLAGPAAQYF
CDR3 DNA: TGTGCCAGCACTTTAGCGGGGCCAGCGGCCCAGTACTTC

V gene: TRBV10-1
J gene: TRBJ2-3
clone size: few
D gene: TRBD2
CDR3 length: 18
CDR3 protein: CASSESWLAGVGTDTQYF
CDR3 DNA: TGCGCCAGCAGTGAGTCTTGGCTAGCGGGAGTCGGCACAGATACGCAGTATTTT

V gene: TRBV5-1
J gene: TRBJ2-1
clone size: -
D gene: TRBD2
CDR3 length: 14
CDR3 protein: CASSLGRRGDEQFF
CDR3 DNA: TGCGCCAGCAGCTTGGGGAGACGGGGGGATGAGCAGTTCTTC

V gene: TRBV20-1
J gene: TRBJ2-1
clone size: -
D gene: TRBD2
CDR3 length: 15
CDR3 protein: CSARDSGGPVKEQFF
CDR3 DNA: TGCAGTGCTAGAGATAGCGGGGGCCCAGTGAAGGAGCAGTTCTTC

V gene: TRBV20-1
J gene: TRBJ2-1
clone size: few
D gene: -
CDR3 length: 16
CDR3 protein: CSALTLNRGSYNEQFF
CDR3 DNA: TGCAGTGCGCTCACGCTGAACCGGGGCTCCTACAATGAGCAGTTCTTC

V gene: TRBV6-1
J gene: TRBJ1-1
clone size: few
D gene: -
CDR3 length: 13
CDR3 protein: CASNLWLGGEAFF
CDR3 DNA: TGTGCCAGCAACCTCTGGTTAGGTGGTGAAGCTTTCTTT

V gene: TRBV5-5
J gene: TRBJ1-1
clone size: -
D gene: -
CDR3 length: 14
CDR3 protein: CASSDYRDTTEAFF
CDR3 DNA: TGTGCCAGCAGCGACTACAGGGACACCACTGAAGCTTTCTTT

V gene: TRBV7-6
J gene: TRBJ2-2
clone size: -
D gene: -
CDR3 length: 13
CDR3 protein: CASSHLDRTLLFF
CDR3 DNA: TGTGCCAGCAGCCATCTGGACCGGACTCTTCTGTTTTTT

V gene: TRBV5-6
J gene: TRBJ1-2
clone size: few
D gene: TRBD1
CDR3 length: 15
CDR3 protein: CASSLVGQGAHGYTF
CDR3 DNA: TGTGCCAGCAGCTTGGTGGGACAGGGGGCACATGGCTACACCTTC

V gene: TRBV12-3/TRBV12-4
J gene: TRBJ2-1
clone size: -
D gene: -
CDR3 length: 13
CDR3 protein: CASSIVSYNEQFF
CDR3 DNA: TGTGCCAGCAGTATCGTGTCCTACAATGAGCAGTTCTTC

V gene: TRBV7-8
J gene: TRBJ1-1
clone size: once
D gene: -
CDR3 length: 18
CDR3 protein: CASNGLQGILGINTEAFF
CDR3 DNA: TGTGCCAGCAACGGATTACAGGGAATTCTGGGCATTAACACTGAAGCTTTCTTT

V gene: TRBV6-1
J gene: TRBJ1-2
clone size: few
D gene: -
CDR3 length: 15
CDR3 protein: CAASLRQTDKYGYTF
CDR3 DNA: TGTGCCGCCTCCCTCCGACAGACTGACAAATATGGCTACACCTTC

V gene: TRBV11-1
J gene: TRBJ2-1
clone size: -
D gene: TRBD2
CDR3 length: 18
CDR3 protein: CASSFGFLTSGVDNEQFF
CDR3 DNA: TGTGCCAGCAGCTTTGGGTTTCTAACTAGCGGGGTTGACAATGAGCAGTTCTTC

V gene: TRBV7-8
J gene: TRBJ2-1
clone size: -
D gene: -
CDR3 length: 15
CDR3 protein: CASSLLALYRDEQFF
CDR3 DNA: TGTGCCAGCAGCTTATTAGCTCTCTACCGTGATGAGCAGTTCTTC

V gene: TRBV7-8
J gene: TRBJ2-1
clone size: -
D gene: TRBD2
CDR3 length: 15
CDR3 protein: CASSPRGLGFDEQFF
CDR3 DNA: TGTGCCAGCAGCCCCAGGGGACTAGGGTTTGATGAGCAGTTCTTC

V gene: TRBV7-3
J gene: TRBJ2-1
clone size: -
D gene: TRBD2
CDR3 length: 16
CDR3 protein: CASSLTRTSVYNEQFF
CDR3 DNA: TGTGCCAGCAGCTTAACGCGGACTAGCGTCTACAATGAGCAGTTCTTC

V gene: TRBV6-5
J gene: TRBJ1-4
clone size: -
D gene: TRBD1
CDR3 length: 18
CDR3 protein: CASSYRSPETGGREKLFF
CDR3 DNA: TGTGCCAGCAGTTACCGCTCGCCCGAGACAGGGGGGAGGGAAAAACTGTTTTTT

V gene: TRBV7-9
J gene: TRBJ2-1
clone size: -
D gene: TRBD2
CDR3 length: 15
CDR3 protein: CASSLLLAEYNEQFF
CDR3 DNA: TGTGCCAGCAGCTTACTACTAGCGGAATACAATGAGCAGTTCTTC

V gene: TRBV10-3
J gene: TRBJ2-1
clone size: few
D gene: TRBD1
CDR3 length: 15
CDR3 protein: CAISGWTGLGNEQFF
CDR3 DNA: TGTGCCATCAGTGGTTGGACAGGGTTGGGTAATGAGCAGTTCTTC

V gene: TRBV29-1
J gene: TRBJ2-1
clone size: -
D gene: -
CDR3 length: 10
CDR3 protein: CSAIGGEQFF
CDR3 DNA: TGCAGCGCCATCGGGGGTGAGCAGTTCTTC

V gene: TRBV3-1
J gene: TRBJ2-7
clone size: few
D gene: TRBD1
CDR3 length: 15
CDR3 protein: CASSQAGTGGYEQYF
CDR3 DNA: TGTGCCAGCAGCCAAGCCGGGACAGGGGGCTACGAGCAGTACTTC

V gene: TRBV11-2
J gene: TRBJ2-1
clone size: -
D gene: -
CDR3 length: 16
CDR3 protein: CASSGGQRSSYNEQFF
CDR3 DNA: TGTGCCAGCAGTGGAGGCCAGAGGAGCTCCTACAATGAGCAGTTCTTC

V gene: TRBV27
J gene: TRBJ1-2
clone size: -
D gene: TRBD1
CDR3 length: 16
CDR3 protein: CASSPGQGRRWYGYTF
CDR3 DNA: TGTGCCAGCAGTCCTGGACAGGGGCGGAGGTGGTATGGCTACACCTTC

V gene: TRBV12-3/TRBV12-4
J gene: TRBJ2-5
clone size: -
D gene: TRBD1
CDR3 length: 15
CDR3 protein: CASSQTGQGGKTQYF
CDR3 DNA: TGTGCCAGCAGTCAGACCGGACAGGGGGGGAAGACCCAGTACTTC

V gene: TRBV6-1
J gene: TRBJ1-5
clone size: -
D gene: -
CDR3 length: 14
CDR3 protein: CASWGERSNQPQHF
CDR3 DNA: TGTGCCAGTTGGGGGGAAAGGAGCAATCAGCCCCAGCATTTT

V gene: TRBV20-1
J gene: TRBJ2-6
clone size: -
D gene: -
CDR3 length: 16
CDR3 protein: CSATGPQRSGANVLTF
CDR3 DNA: TGCAGTGCTACAGGCCCTCAGAGATCTGGGGCCAACGTCCTGACTTTC

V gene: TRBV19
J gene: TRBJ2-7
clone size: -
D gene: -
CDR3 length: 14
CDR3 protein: CASSSYGFSYEQYF
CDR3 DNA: TGTGCCAGTAGTAGCTACGGTTTCTCCTACGAGCAGTACTTC

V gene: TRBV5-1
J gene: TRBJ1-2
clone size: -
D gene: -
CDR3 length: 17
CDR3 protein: CASSPESGLQSNYGYTF
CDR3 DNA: TGCGCCAGCAGCCCGGAGTCAGGGCTCCAATCTAACTATGGCTACACCTTC

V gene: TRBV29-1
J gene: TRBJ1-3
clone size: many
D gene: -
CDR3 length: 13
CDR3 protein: CSVEGDTGNTIYF
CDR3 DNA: TGCAGCGTTGAAGGGGACACTGGAAACACCATATATTTT

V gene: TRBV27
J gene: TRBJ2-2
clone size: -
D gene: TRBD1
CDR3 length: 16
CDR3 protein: CASSLGTGWSTGELFF
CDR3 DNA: TGTGCCAGCAGTTTGGGGACAGGGTGGTCCACCGGGGAGCTGTTTTTT

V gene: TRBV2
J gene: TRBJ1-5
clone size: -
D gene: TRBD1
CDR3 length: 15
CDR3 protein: CASSEWQGGDQPQHF
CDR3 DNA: TGTGCCAGCAGTGAGTGGCAGGGGGGTGATCAGCCCCAGCATTTT

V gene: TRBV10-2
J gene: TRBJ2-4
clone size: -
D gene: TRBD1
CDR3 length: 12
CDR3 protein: CASSGQGDIQYF
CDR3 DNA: TGCGCCAGCAGTGGCCAGGGGGACATTCAGTACTTC

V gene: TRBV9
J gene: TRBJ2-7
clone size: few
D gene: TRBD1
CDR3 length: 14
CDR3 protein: CASSPWTGSDEQYF
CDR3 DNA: TGTGCCAGCAGCCCTTGGACAGGGAGCGACGAGCAGTACTTC

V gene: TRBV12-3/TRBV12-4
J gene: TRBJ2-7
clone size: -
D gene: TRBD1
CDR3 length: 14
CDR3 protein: CASSYSGQGAKQYF
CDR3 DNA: TGTGCCAGCAGTTACTCGGGACAGGGGGCAAAGCAGTACTTC

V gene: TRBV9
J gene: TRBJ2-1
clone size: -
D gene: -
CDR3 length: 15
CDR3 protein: CASSASGSLANEQFF
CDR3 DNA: TGTGCCAGCAGCGCCTCAGGGTCCCTCGCAAATGAGCAGTTCTTC

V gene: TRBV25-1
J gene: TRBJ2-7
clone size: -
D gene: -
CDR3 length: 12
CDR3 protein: CASSATYGQQYF
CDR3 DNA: TGTGCCAGCAGTGCCACGTACGGTCAGCAGTACTTC

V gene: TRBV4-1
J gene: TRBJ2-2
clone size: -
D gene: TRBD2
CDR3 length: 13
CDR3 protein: CATQRENTGELFF
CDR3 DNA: TGCGCCACCCAGCGGGAAAACACCGGGGAGCTGTTTTTT

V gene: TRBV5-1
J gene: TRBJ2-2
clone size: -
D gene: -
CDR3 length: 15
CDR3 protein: CASSLDRGNTGELFF
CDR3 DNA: TGCGCCAGCAGCTTGGATCGCGGGAACACCGGGGAGCTGTTTTTT

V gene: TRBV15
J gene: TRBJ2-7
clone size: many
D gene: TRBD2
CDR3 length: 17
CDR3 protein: CATSRDRLAGSSYEQYF
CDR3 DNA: TGTGCCACCAGCAGAGACCGACTAGCGGGGAGCTCCTACGAGCAGTACTTC

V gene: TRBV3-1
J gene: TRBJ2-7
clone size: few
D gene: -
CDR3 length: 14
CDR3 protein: CASSHGRQSSEQYF
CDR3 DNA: TGTGCCAGCAGCCACGGGAGACAGTCCAGCGAGCAGTACTTC

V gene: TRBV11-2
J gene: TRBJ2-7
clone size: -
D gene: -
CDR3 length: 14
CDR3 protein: CASSSLRSSYEQYF
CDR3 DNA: TGTGCCAGCAGCTCCCTTCGGTCCTCCTACGAGCAGTACTTC

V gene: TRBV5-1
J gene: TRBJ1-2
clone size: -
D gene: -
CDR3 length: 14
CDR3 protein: CASSLPALGYGYTF
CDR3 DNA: TGCGCCAGCAGCTTGCCTGCTCTGGGGTATGGCTACACCTTC